This T cell receptor beta chain was captured in a study of blood T cells in healthy people across ages. As for the study in general: For every two T cells, template switching captured about one barcoded beta molecule.

A J-beta primer mix and a sample-barcoded 5' primer were used in a second PCR of about 7 to 12 cycles. TCRdb redid the calling of the 5' RACE reads with MiXCR, one entry per CDR3 protein. The sample records around 1,800,000 distinct CDR3 sequences, around 40% being singletons. The amount of total RNA extracted per sample was at least 5.5 micrograms. As concerns this clonotype: Antigen unknown.

Study results and limitations: Per-million-T-cell TCR beta diversity fell roughly linearly with age.

The TCR sequence derives from a human donor in good health. The specimen was blood.

This CDR3 reads CSARTGPGETQYF. CDR3 nucleotide sequence: TGCAGCGCAAGGACAGGGCCGGGAGAGACCCAGTACTTC. The chain uses TRBV29-1 and TRBJ2-5; 8 bases line up with TRBD1. The trim removed 7 bases at V and 4 bases at J, leaving 8 bases unmatched. CDR1 is SQVTM and CDR2 is ANQGSEA in the germline V gene. The CDR3 sequence is 13 residues long. The whole variable domain, filled in from reference TRBV29-1 and TRBJ2-5, reads SAVISQKPSRDICQRGTSLTIQCQVDSQVTMMFWYRQQPGQSLTLIATANQGSEATYESGFVIDKFPISRPNLTFSTLTVSNMSPEDSSIYLCSARTGPGETQYFGPGTRLLVL.